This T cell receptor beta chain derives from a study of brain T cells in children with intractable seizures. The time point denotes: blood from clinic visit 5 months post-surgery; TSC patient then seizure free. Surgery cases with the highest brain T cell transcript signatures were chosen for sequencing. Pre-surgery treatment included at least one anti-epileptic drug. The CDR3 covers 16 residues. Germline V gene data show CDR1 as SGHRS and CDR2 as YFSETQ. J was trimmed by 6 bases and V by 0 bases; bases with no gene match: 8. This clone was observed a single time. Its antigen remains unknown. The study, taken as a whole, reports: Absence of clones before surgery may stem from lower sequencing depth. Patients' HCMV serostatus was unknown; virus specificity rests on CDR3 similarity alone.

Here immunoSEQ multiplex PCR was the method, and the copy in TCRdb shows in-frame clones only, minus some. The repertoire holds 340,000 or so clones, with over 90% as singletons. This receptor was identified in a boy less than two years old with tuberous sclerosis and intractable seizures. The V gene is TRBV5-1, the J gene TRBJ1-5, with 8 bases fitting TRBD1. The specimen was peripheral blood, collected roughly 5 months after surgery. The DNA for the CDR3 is TGCGCCAGCAGCTTGGGACCAGACAGGGGTGGTCAGCCCCAGCATTTT. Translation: CASSLGPDRGGQPQHF.